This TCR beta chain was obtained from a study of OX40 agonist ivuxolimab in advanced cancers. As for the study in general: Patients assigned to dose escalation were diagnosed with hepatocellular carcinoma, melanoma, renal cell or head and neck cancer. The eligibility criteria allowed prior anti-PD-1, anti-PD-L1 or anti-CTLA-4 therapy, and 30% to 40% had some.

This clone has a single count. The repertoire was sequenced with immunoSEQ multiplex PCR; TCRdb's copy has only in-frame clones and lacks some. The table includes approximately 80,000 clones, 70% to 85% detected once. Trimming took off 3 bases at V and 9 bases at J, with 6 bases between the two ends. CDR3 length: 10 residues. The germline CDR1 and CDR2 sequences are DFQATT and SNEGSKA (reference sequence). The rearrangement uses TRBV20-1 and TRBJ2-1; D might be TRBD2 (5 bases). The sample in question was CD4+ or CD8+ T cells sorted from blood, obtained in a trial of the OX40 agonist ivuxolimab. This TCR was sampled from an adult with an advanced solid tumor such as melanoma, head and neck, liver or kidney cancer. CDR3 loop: CSASEGEQFF. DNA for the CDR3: TGCAGTGCTAGTGAGGGTGAGCAGTTCTTC.